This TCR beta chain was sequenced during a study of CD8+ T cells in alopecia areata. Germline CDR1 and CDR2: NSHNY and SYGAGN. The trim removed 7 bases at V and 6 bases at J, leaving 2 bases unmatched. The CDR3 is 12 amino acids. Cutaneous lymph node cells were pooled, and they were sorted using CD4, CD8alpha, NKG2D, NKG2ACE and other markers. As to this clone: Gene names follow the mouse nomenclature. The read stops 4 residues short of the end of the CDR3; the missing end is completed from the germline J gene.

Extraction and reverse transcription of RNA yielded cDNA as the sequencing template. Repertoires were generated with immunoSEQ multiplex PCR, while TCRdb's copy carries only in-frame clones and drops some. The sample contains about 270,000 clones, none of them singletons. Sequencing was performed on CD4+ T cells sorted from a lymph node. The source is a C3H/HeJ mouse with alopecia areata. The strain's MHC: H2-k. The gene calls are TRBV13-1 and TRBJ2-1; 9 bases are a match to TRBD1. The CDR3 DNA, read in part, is TGTGCCAGCGGGGACAGGGTTGCT. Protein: CASGDRVA. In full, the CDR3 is CASGDRVAEQFF.